These 26 T cell receptor beta chains were all obtained from the same sample, sequenced in a study of cytomegalovirus exposure and HLA in healthy donors. With 60 Vbeta and 13 Jbeta primers, the PCR was carried out. The table came from immunoSEQ multiplex PCR; TCRdb's copy has only in-frame clones and leaves some out. Altogether under 200,000 clones are present, roughly 84% being singletons, with the ten largest covering approximately 0.26%. The sequencing sample was made of PBMCs. The receptors were gathered from a boy younger than 18 in good health and CMV-seronegative.

The chain links TRBV6-5 to TRBJ2-7, with a possible D match to TRBD1 (5 bases). Per the germline V gene, CDR1 is MNHEY and CDR2 is SVGAGI. Trimming stripped 8 bases from V and 0 bases from J, with 11 bases between. The CDR3 covers 13 residues. CDR3 DNA: TGTGCCAGCCAGGGTTCGAGCTCCTACGAGCAGTACTTC. Translating it yields CASQGSSSYEQYF.

The chain joins TRBV30 to TRBJ1-1; the D gene is possibly TRBD1 (5 bases). Deletions cut 2 bases from V and 5 bases from J, with 18 bases between. Germline V gene sequence: CDR1 GTSNPN, CDR2 SVGIG (reference sequence). This CDR3 has 15 residues. The CDR3 DNA reads TGTGCCTGGAGTCAGACAGACACTTACGGGACTGAAGCTTTCTTT. Amino acids: CAWSQTDTYGTEAFF.

The chain carries TRBV11-2 and TRBJ2-7; TRBD1 might be the D (5 bases). V lost 0 bases and J 2 bases, leaving 20 bases between the germline ends. Germline V gene data show CDR1 as SGHAT and CDR2 as FQNNGV. This CDR3 has 18 residues. CDR3 protein: CASSLDLILRQLTYEQYF. CDR3 sequence (DNA): TGTGCCAGCAGCTTAGATTTGATATTGAGACAGCTAACCTACGAGCAGTACTTC.

The chain is built from TRBV19 and TRBJ2-6, with D perhaps TRBD1 (5 bases). This CDR3 contains 19 residues. V dropped 1 base and J dropped 0 bases, with 16 bases sitting between them. The V gene's germline CDR1 is LNHDA and CDR2 SQIVND (reference sequence). The CDR3 region has the DNA TGTGCCAGTAGTATAGTGGGGCAGTCGGATTTCTCTGGGGCCAACGTCCTGACTTTC. Protein sequence: CASSIVGQSDFSGANVLTF.

The V and J genes are TRBV30 and TRBJ1-4; weak D call: TRBD1 (5 bases). CDR1 is GTSNPN and CDR2 is SVGIG in the germline V gene (reference sequence). Trimming shortened V by 4 bases and J by 4 bases, and 10 bases separated the two germline ends. The CDR3 has 13 residues. The DNA of the CDR3 is TGTGCCTGGAACGGGGGTGTTAATGAAAAACTGTTTTTT. Its translation is CAWNGGVNEKLFF.

The rearrangement joins TRBV28 to TRBJ2-6, with 7 bases matching TRBD2. Losses at the gene ends were 7 bases for V and 0 bases for J; bases not matched to a gene: 12. The germline V gene has CDR1 MDHEN and CDR2 SYDVKM. The CDR3 covers 18 residues. CDR3 sequence reads: CASTSVGRPLSGANVLTF. The CDR3, as DNA: TGTGCCAGCACATCTGTCGGGAGGCCCCTCTCTGGGGCCAACGTCCTGACTTTC.

This rearrangement joins TRBV7-2 to TRBJ2-5; the D gene is possibly TRBD2 (7 bases). V lost 5 bases and J lost 5, with 18 bases in between. The CDR3 spans 15 residues. Germline V lookup: CDR1 SGHTA, CDR2 FQGNSA. CDR3 amino acids: CASSPYRGAFETQYF. In DNA, the CDR3 is TGTGCCAGCAGCCCGTATCGGGGGGCTTTTGAGACCCAGTACTTC.

The V gene is TRBV5-1, the J gene TRBJ2-5, with a tentative D call TRBD2 (7 bases). The J call is uncertain, as TRBJ2-7 better fits the DNA end. The CDR3 loop spans 15 amino acids. In germline, CDR1 is SGHRS, CDR2 YFSETQ. The CDR3 loop reads CASPGGGRGGYEQYF. CDR3 nucleotides: TGCGCCAGCCCGGGCGGGGGTAGAGGGGGTTACGAGCAGTACTTC.

The sample holds one count of this clone. The V and J genes are TRBV27 and TRBJ2-5; 8 bases are shared with TRBD2. Germline V lookup: CDR1 MNHEY, CDR2 SMNVEV (reference sequence). J gave up 3 bases and V 3 bases, and 9 bases lay outside the gene matches. This CDR3 has 16 amino acids. The CDR3 nucleotides read TGTGCCAGCAGTTTGGCCAGCGGGGGAGCAAAAGAGACCCAGTACTTC. Protein: CASSLASGGAKETQYF.

The chain employs TRBV9 and TRBJ2-2; TRBD2 agrees at 11 bases. The V and J ends lost 7 bases and 7 bases, in that order; junction bases with no gene match: 3. CDR3 length: 13 amino acids. Germline CDR1 is SGDLS and CDR2 is YYNGEE. This chain's CDR3 is CASGTSGGGELFF. CDR3 bases: TGTGCCAGCGGGACTAGCGGTGGCGGGGAGCTGTTTTTT. The full variable domain, completed using reference TRBV9 and TRBJ2-2, is DSGVTQTPKHLITATGQRVTLRCSPRSGDLSVYWYQQSLDQGLQFLIQYYNGEERAKGNILERFSAQQFPDLHSELNLSSLELGDSALYFCASGTSGGGELFFGEGSRLTVL.

The J gene is TRBJ2-3, the V gene TRBV9, with 11 bases identical to TRBD2. The J segment lost 4 bases and the V segment lost 2 bases, leaving 3 bases of the junction unmatched. Germline CDR1 reads SGDLS; CDR2 reads YYNGEE. CDR3 length: 15 amino acids. The CDR3 bases are TGTGCCAGCAGCGTTAGCGGGAGGGCACCAGATACGCAGTATTTT. Translation gives CASSVSGRAPDTQYF.

The chain uses TRBV28 and TRBJ2-7; TRBD2 aligns across 7 bases. Germline CDR1 MDHEN, CDR2 SYDVKM. The CDR3 is made up of 14 amino acids. With V trimmed by 6 bases and J by 2 bases, 7 bases remained unmatched. As DNA, the CDR3 is TGTGCCAGCAGCCCCCAGCGGGGCCCCTACGAGCAGTACTTC. Its protein product is CASSPQRGPYEQYF.

J is TRBJ2-3 and V is TRBV10-3; 9 nucleotides align to TRBD1. With 0 bases clipped from V and 3 bases from J, the junction kept 28 bases outside the gene matches. Germline-derived CDR1 and CDR2 are ENHRY and SYGVKD. The CDR3 is 24 residues long. For the CDR3, the DNA is TGTGCCATCAGTGAGTCGAATTGCTGTTACGTGGGACAGGGAGTTTTCAAGGGTACAGATACGCAGTATTTT. Encoded protein: CAISESNCCYVGQGVFKGTDTQYF.

The rearrangement joins TRBV30 to TRBJ2-1, with D uncertain. V lost 3 bases, J lost 5 bases, and 14 bases lay in between. This CDR3 has 14 amino acids. Germline loops: CDR1 GTSNPN, CDR2 SVGIG (reference sequence). CDR3 DNA sequence: TGTGCCTGGAGGCCGCGCTGCGTCCACAATGAGCAGTTCTTC. It translates to CAWRPRCVHNEQFF. Full variable domain (rest looked up from reference TRBV30 and TRBJ2-1): SQTIHQWPATLVQPVGSPLSLECTVEGTSNPNLYWYRQAAGRGLQLLFYSVGIGQISSEVPQNLSASRPQDRQFILSSKKLLLSDSGFYLCAWRPRCVHNEQFFGPGTRLTVL.

The chain couples TRBV5-1 to TRBJ2-2; the match to TRBD1 covers 10 bases. The trim removed 7 bases at V and 7 bases at J, leaving 7 bases unmatched. Germline V lookup: CDR1 SGHRS, CDR2 YFSETQ. This CDR3 contains 14 residues. In nucleotides, the CDR3 is TGCGCCAGCGGGCCCGGGACAGGGGTCGGGGAGCTGTTTTTT. It encodes CASGPGTGVGELFF.

This clone was recorded a few times. The chain is built from TRBV10-3 and TRBJ1-1; the D gene is possibly TRBD1 (6 bases). The CDR3 length is 12 residues. V lost 3 bases and J lost 8, with 10 bases in between. Germline CDR1 reads ENHRY; CDR2 reads SYGVKD. The DNA for the CDR3 is TGTGCCATCAGTGAACAGGGAAGAGAAGCTTTCTTT. Amino acids: CAISEQGREAFF.

This chain connects TRBV5-4 to TRBJ1-1; the match to TRBD1 covers 7 bases. V trimming: 4 bases; J trimming: 5 bases; junction bases outside the gene matches: 8. The CDR3 has 14 residues. CDR1 is SGHNT, CDR2 YYREEE, per germline (reference sequence). CDR3: CASSLTGKETEAFF. The CDR3 DNA sequence: TGTGCCAGCAGCCTGACAGGGAAAGAAACTGAAGCTTTCTTT.

This sequence joins TRBV27 and TRBJ1-4; D unresolved. The CDR3 contains 12 residues. Germline CDR1 and CDR2: MNHEY and SMNVEV (reference sequence). Trimming took 1 base from V and 8 from J, leaving 5 bases between them. The CDR3, as DNA: TGTGCCAGCAGTTTATTTGGCGAAAAACTGTTTTTT. This translates into CASSLFGEKLFF.

This chain joins TRBV18 and TRBJ2-7, with TRBD1 matching over 8 bases. This CDR3 spans 16 amino acids. The germline gives CDR1 KGHSH, CDR2 LQKENI. V lost 1 base to trimming and J lost 4 bases; unmatched junction nucleotides: 9. CDR3 amino acids: CASSPLTGQVLYEQYF. CDR3 coding DNA: TGTGCCAGCTCACCACTGACGGGACAGGTACTATACGAGCAGTACTTC.

V usage is TRBV9 and J usage is TRBJ2-3, with a weak D call TRBD1 (6 bases). The germline V gene has CDR1 SGDLS and CDR2 YYNGEE. This CDR3 is built from 15 residues. Between the trimmed V and J ends, which lost 4 bases and 3 bases, there was a span of 15 bases. The CDR3 nucleotides read TGTGCCAGCAGCATAACCGGGACACCAACAGATACGCAGTATTTT. This gives the protein CASSITGTPTDTQYF.

The chain employs TRBV10-3 and TRBJ2-3; 8 bases map to TRBD2. The CDR3 extends over 14 amino acids. With V trimmed by 8 bases and J by 4 bases, 8 bases remained unmatched. Germline values: CDR1 ENHRY, CDR2 SYGVKD. DNA for the CDR3: TGTGCCATCCAACGAGGACTAGCAGCAGATACGCAGTATTTT. Translated, it gives CAIQRGLAADTQYF.

The rearrangement uses TRBV27 and TRBJ2-3, with D possibly matching TRBD1 (6 bases). Trimming took off 1 base at V and 4 bases at J, with 15 bases between the two ends. CDR3 length: 16 residues. Germline lookup yields CDR1 MNHEY and CDR2 SMNVEV (reference sequence). The DNA of the CDR3 is TGTGCCAGCAGTTTATTTTCCCCCCGGACAGCAGATACGCAGTATTTT. It translates to CASSLFSPRTADTQYF.

V and J are TRBV28 and TRBJ2-3, with 12 positions matching TRBD2. Per germline, CDR1 MDHEN and CDR2 SYDVKM. Germline trimming cut 5 bases from V and 5 bases from J; bases unmatched to any gene: 8. CDR3 length equals 16 residues. This CDR3 reads CASSPPSGRAEDTQYF. The CDR3 bases are TGTGCCAGCAGTCCCCCTAGCGGGAGGGCCGAAGATACGCAGTATTTT.

The J gene is TRBJ1-2, the V gene TRBV5-4; D remains unclear. The germline V gene encodes CDR1 SGHNT and CDR2 YYREEE (reference sequence). This CDR3 contains 14 residues. V gave up 0 bases and J gave up 10 bases, with 16 bases separating them. The CDR3 reads CASSLAANPRVYTF. The CDR3 nucleotides read TGTGCCAGCAGCTTGGCAGCCAACCCCCGGGTCTACACCTTC.

V gene TRBV27 combines with J gene TRBJ1-5, with D possibly TRBD1 on 5 matching bases. CDR3 length: 17 amino acids. Deletions cut 5 bases from V and 0 bases from J, with 17 bases between. Germline V CDR1 and CDR2: MNHEY, SMNVEV (reference sequence). This CDR3 reads CASSRDGTSYSNQPQHF. In DNA form, the CDR3 reads TGTGCCAGCAGTCGGGACGGGACTTCATATAGCAATCAGCCCCAGCATTTT.

The chain combines TRBV7-6 with TRBJ1-4, with unresolved D. The germline CDR1 and CDR2 sequences are SGHVS and FNYEAQ. Trimming stripped 3 bases from V and 3 bases from J, with 8 bases between. This CDR3 is 14 amino acids long. CDR3 loop: CASSLHIANEKLFF. The CDR3 DNA follows: TGTGCCAGCAGCTTGCACATCGCTAATGAAAAACTGTTTTTT.